This T cell receptor beta chain was found in a study of regulatory T cells in long-lasting Graves disease. Points from the study as a whole: Accuracy was possibly reduced by small sample size.

This CDR3 spans 16 amino acids. The V gene's germline CDR1 is MNHEY and CDR2 SMNVEV (reference sequence). To note about this clonotype: Its antigen is currently unknown. A read error may account for a junction end that differs from germline.

HTBI primers from iRepertoire and Arm-PCR of CDR3 regions yielded the TCR beta libraries. TCRdb reanalysed the multiplex PCR reads using MiXCR and keeps one entry per CDR3 protein. The table records 420,000 or so distinct CDR3 sequences, around 17% of them present only once. Time point in this sample: newly diagnosed GD, antithyroid drugs for less than 3 months. PBMC RNA was the source of the TCR library. Another study also made use of these data, one on T cells in Graves' hyperthyroidism and ophthalmopathy. Per that paper: Blood also showed most of the thyroid clonotypes that were expanded above 0.001.

The input for sequencing was peripheral blood mononuclear cells (PBMCs), taken at new diagnosis, from a patient treated with antithyroid drugs. The chain is built from TRBV27 and TRBJ2-7, with 12 bases fitting TRBD2. This TCR was recovered from a woman under 30 with Graves disease. Here the CDR3 DNA reads TGTGCCAGCAGTTTCCAGGACCCTAGCGGGAGGGCCGAGCGGTACTTC. The encoded protein is CASSFQDPSGRAERYF.